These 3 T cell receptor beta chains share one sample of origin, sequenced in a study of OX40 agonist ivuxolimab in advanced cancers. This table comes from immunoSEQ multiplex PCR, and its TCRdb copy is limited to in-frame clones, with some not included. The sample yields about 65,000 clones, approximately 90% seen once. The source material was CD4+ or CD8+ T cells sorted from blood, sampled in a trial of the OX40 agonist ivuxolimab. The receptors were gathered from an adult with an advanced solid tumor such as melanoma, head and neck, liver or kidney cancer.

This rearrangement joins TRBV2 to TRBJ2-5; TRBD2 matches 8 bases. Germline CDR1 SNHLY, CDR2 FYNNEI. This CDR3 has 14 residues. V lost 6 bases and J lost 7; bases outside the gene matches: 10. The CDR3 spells CASSLGTSPGTQYF. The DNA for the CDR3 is TGTGCCAGCAGCCTCGGGACTAGTCCTGGGACCCAGTACTTC.

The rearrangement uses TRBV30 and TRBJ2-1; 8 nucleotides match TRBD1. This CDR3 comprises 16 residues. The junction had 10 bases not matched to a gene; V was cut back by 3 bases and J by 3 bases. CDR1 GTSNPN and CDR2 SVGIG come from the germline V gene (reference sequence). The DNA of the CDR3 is TGTGCCTGGAGCCAACTCTCGGGACAGGTCTACAATGAGCAGTTCTTC. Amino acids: CAWSQLSGQVYNEQFF.

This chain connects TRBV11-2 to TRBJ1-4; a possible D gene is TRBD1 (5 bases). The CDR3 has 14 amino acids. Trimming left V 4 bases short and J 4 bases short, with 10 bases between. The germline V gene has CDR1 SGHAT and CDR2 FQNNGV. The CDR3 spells CASSWGRSNEKLFF. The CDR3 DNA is TGTGCCAGCAGCTGGGGGAGGAGTAATGAAAAACTGTTTTTT. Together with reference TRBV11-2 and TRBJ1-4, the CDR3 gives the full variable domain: EAGVAQSPRYKIIEKRQSVAFWCNPISGHATLYWYQQILGQGPKLLIQFQNNGVVDDSQLPKDRFSAERLKGVDSTLKIQPAKLEDSAVYLCASSWGRSNEKLFFGSGTQLSVL.